These 21 T cell receptor beta chains share one sample of origin, sequenced in a study of OX40 agonist ivuxolimab in advanced cancers. This table comes from immunoSEQ multiplex PCR, and its TCRdb copy is limited to in-frame clones, with some not included. This table holds about 70,000 clones, just over 85% found once. Sample: CD4+ or CD8+ T cells sorted from blood, taken in a trial of the OX40 agonist ivuxolimab. These receptors originate from an adult with an advanced solid tumor such as melanoma, head and neck, liver or kidney cancer.

This chain links TRBV29-1 with TRBJ1-2; TRBD1 might be the D (6 bases). There are 11 residues in the CDR3. V lost 4 bases, J lost 8 bases, and 11 bases lay in between. Germline-derived CDR1 and CDR2 are SQVTM and ANQGSEA. The CDR3: CSVVPGGGYTF. CDR3 DNA: TGCAGCGTTGTTCCGGGGGGCGGCTACACCTTC.

This clone was recorded only once. CDR3 sequence: CASSQDRAGSADTQYF. The DNA of the CDR3 is TGTGCCAGCAGCCAAGATAGGGCAGGAAGCGCAGATACGCAGTATTTT. The chain has TRBV4-2 and TRBJ2-3; D not resolved. The CDR3 loop spans 16 amino acids. Germline assignment: CDR1 LGHNA and CDR2 YNFKEQ. V was pared by 0 bases and J by 4 bases, with 14 bases between.

This chain connects TRBV7-8 to TRBJ2-1; 8 bases map to TRBD1. Trimming removed 5 bases from V and 8 bases from J; junction bases left unmatched: 5. Germline V CDR1 and CDR2: SGHVS, FQNEAQ. The CDR3 is 13 amino acids. The chain's CDR3 is CASSLDRGHEQFF. In DNA, the CDR3 is TGTGCCAGCAGCCTCGACAGGGGTCATGAGCAGTTCTTC.

This chain connects TRBV7-9 to TRBJ1-4, with a tentative D call TRBD1 (6 bases). V dropped 7 bases and J dropped 8 bases, with 20 bases sitting between them. The CDR3 contains 15 residues. In germline, CDR1 is SEHNR, CDR2 FQNEAQ (reference sequence). CDR3 sequence reads: CASTSSGGLGEKLFF. The CDR3 coding sequence is TGTGCCAGCACCTCCTCTGGGGGGCTTGGGGAAAAACTGTTTTTT. Full variable domain (rest looked up from reference TRBV7-9 and TRBJ1-4): DTGVSQNPRHKITKRGQNVTFRCDPISEHNRLYWYRQTLGQGPEFLTYFQNEAQLEKSRLLSDRFSAERPKGSFSTLEIQRTEQGDSAMYLCASTSSGGLGEKLFFGSGTQLSVL.

V and J are TRBV6-1 and TRBJ1-1, with a possible D match to TRBD1 (5 bases). The CDR3 is 14 residues long. Trimming took off 3 bases at V and 0 bases at J, with 8 bases between the two ends. Germline lookup yields CDR1 MNHNS and CDR2 SASEGT. The CDR3 sequence: CASSEGLMNTEAFF. In DNA, the CDR3 is TGTGCCAGCAGTGAGGGACTGATGAACACTGAAGCTTTCTTT.

In DNA form, the CDR3 reads TGCGCCAGCAAGGAGAGGTCTGGTGAAAAACTGTTTTTT. Encoded protein: CASKERSGEKLFF. This chain joins TRBV10-2 and TRBJ1-4, with unresolved D. The length of the CDR3 is 13 residues. The V and J ends lost 7 bases and 7 bases respectively, with 13 bases between them. The germline V gene has CDR1 WSHSY and CDR2 SAAADI.

This chain connects TRBV7-6 to TRBJ1-6; 12 nucleotides align to TRBD1. The germline V gene has CDR1 SGHVS and CDR2 FNYEAQ. Trimming at V came to 0 bases and at J to 10 bases, leaving 7 bases not matched to a gene. The CDR3 length is 17 residues. CDR3 coding DNA: TGTGCCAGCAGCTTAGCCGGGACAGGGGGCGTAGGGTCACCCCTCCACTTT. Translation gives CASSLAGTGGVGSPLHF.

CDR3 DNA: TGCGCCAGCAGCTTGCTGGACGAGCAGTACTTC. Translation gives CASSLLDEQYF. The rearrangement joins TRBV5-1 to TRBJ2-7; no clear D gene. Looked up from germline, CDR1 is SGHRS and CDR2 is YFSETQ. The CDR3 is made up of 11 amino acids. V was trimmed by 1 base and J by 5 bases, leaving 4 bases between them.

The rearrangement uses TRBV30 and TRBJ2-5; possibly TRBD2 for D (6 bases). The V gene's germline CDR1 is GTSNPN and CDR2 SVGIG (reference sequence). This CDR3 comprises 12 residues. CDR3 DNA sequence: TGTGCTTTGGAGGAGGGCCGGGAGACCCAGTACTTC. Its protein product is CALEEGRETQYF.

The chain has TRBV6-4 and TRBJ2-7; D is possibly TRBD1 or TRBD2 (5 bases each). From germline, CDR1 is MRHNA and CDR2 SNTAGT. There are 16 residues in the CDR3. Trimming shortened V by 5 bases and J by 4 bases, and 21 bases separated the two germline ends. The CDR3 region is CASSFNIPGPHYEQYF. The CDR3 nucleotides are TGTGCCAGCAGTTTTAACATCCCGGGACCCCATTACGAGCAGTACTTC.

This clone came up a few times. The chain recombines TRBV19 with TRBJ1-5; 10 positions agree with TRBD1. Germline assignment: CDR1 LNHDA and CDR2 SQIVND (reference sequence). J gave up 7 bases and V 5 bases, and 5 bases lay outside the gene matches. The CDR3 extends over 14 amino acids. DNA of the CDR3: TGTGCCAGTAGTTTGGACAGGGGGAGCCAGCCCCAGCATTTT. Amino acid sequence: CASSLDRGSQPQHF.

This chain uses TRBV10-3 with TRBJ1-1; 7 bases fit TRBD1. The CDR3 consists of 14 residues. Germline V gene sequence: CDR1 ENHRY, CDR2 SYGVKD. V lost 6 bases to trimming and J lost 1 base; unmatched junction nucleotides: 5. Here the CDR3 reads CAIRHGQANTEAFF. The DNA for the CDR3 is TGTGCCATCAGACACGGACAGGCGAACACTGAAGCTTTCTTT.

This chain links TRBV4-3 with TRBJ2-7, with 11 nucleotides matching TRBD1. The trim removed 4 bases at V and 1 base at J, leaving 6 bases unmatched. This CDR3 has 16 residues. Germline-derived CDR1 and CDR2 are LGHNA and YSLEER. This CDR3 is CASSPTGQGASYEQYF. As DNA, the CDR3 is TGCGCCAGCAGCCCGACTGGACAGGGGGCTTCCTACGAGCAGTACTTC.

The CDR3 sequence is CASSWDRVSYNEQFF. The CDR3, as DNA: TGCGCCAGCAGCTGGGACAGGGTTTCCTACAATGAGCAGTTCTTC. The chain employs TRBV5-1 and TRBJ2-1; 9 positions match TRBD1. Germline V gene sequence: CDR1 SGHRS, CDR2 YFSETQ. The V segment lost 3 bases and the J segment 1 base; nucleotides outside the gene matches: 2. This CDR3 spans 15 amino acids.

This chain joins TRBV5-1 and TRBJ2-7; 11 bases line up with TRBD1. The V gene's germline CDR1 is SGHRS and CDR2 YFSETQ. The J segment lost 4 bases and the V segment lost 7 bases, leaving 7 bases of the junction unmatched. The length of the CDR3 is 14 residues. Written as DNA, the CDR3 is TGCGCCAGCTTTACCGGGACAGGGGGGTACGAGCAGTACTTC. It codes for CASFTGTGGYEQYF.

Here the CDR3 reads CASSNTDTQYF. CDR3 DNA: TGTGCCAGTAGTAACACAGATACGCAGTATTTT. The chain carries TRBV19 and TRBJ2-3, with D hard to call. The CDR3 is 11 residues long. In germline, CDR1 is LNHDA, CDR2 SQIVND (reference sequence). With 4 bases removed from V and 2 bases from J, the gap between germline ends came to 1 base.

This clone was detected only a few times. The V and J genes are TRBV4-1 and TRBJ1-1; 7 positions agree with TRBD1. The CDR3 contains 16 residues. Losses at the gene ends were 3 bases for V and 5 bases for J; bases not matched to a gene: 12. CDR1 is MGHRA, CDR2 YSYEKL, per germline. The CDR3 sequence: CASSQRRGRRGTEAFF. CDR3 coding DNA: TGCGCCAGCAGCCAGCGTAGGGGGCGGAGGGGGACTGAAGCTTTCTTT.

In DNA, the CDR3 is TGTGCCAGCAGTCAGTTGGATCCTCTTAGGGCGTTCTTC. Its protein is CASSQLDPLRAFF. The rearrangement uses TRBV28 and TRBJ2-1, with D unresolved. Germline CDR1 reads MDHEN; CDR2 reads SYDVKM. The CDR3 length is 13 residues. Trimming took off 5 bases at V and 15 bases at J, with 20 bases between the two ends.

This chain joins TRBV6-5 and TRBJ1-5, with 8 bases lining up with TRBD1. Germline trimming cut 8 bases from V and 3 bases from J; bases unmatched to any gene: 6. The V gene's germline CDR1 is MNHEY and CDR2 SVGAGI. The CDR3 covers 14 residues. CDR3 sequence (DNA): TGTGCCAGCGGGATGACAGGGGCCAATCAGCCCCAGCATTTT. Translating it yields CASGMTGANQPQHF.

On this clone itself: A junction boundary mismatches the germline segment, possibly from a read error. The gene calls are TRBV18 and TRBJ2-7; 10 bases map to TRBD1. Germline CDR1 and CDR2: KGHSH and LQKENI. The CDR3 consists of 13 residues. The CDR3 sequence is CASSSRDRGERPF. CDR3 coding DNA: TGTGCCAGCTCATCCCGGGACAGGGGCGAAAGGCCCTTC.

This chain joins TRBV7-6 and TRBJ2-7, with TRBD2 identical over 9 bases. Germline V gene lookup returns CDR1 SGHVS and CDR2 FNYEAQ. V shed 4 bases and J 7 bases; nucleotides not matched to a gene: 14. The CDR3 loop spans 16 amino acids. In DNA, the CDR3 is TGTGCCAGCAGCTCCCTCCCGGCTAGCGGGACGGATGAGCAGTACTTC. This translates into CASSSLPASGTDEQYF.